The rows below give T cell receptor beta chains drawn from one sample of a study of blood T cell repertoires in COVID-19. Profiling relied on immunoSEQ multiplex PCR, and the TCRdb table lists in-frame clones only, not all of them. Altogether a few hundred thousand clones are present, around 85% being singletons, with the ten largest covering more than 3%. The sequencing input was peripheral blood. The source of these receptors is a young woman with acute or convalescent COVID-19. The CDR3 runs from the conserved cysteine through the conserved F or W. A D gene is named only where the DNA matches it firmly. The size of a clone is reported for some rows only, either as once, few or many, or as a class for expanded clones.

j_call clone_size cdr3_length v_call d_call cdr3_aa cdr3_nt
TRBJ2-6 - 20 TRBV9 TRBD1 CASSVGATGLLVSGANVLTF TGTGCCAGCAGCGTAGGAGCGACAGGGCTTTTGGTCTCTGGGGCCAACGTCCTGACTTTC
TRBJ1-2 - 11 TRBV5-1 - CASSFQGGYTF TGCGCCAGCAGCTTCCAGGGTGGCTACACCTTC
TRBJ2-7 - 12 TRBV4-1 - CASSAGTSEQYF TGCGCCAGCAGCGCTGGGACTTCCGAGCAGTACTTC
TRBJ2-2 - 16 TRBV29-1 TRBD2 CSVRTSDDANTGELFF TGCAGCGTTCGGACTAGCGATGACGCGAACACCGGGGAGCTGTTTTTT
TRBJ1-2 - 13 TRBV18 TRBD1 CASSAGQGNGYTF TGTGCCAGCTCAGCCGGACAGGGCAATGGCTACACCTTC
TRBJ1-5 - 14 TRBV5-6 - CASSLAGINQPQHF TGTGCCAGCAGCTTGGCAGGGATCAATCAGCCCCAGCATTTT
TRBJ2-2 - 18 TRBV6-1 TRBD1 CASSEEGGDLEFNGELFF TGTGCCAGCAGTGAAGAAGGGGGCGATTTAGAATTTAACGGGGAGCTGTTTTTT
TRBJ2-2 once 15 TRBV5-4 TRBD1 CASSLPHTGGGELFF TGTGCCAGCAGCCTCCCCCACACAGGGGGCGGGGAGCTGTTTTTT
TRBJ2-5 - 17 TRBV3-1/TRBV3-2 TRBD2 CASSLRLGLAGGETQYF TGTGCCAGCAGCCTAAGATTGGGCCTAGCGGGGGGAGAGACCCAGTACTTC
TRBJ1-6 - 15 TRBV7-9 TRBD1 CASSPGGLMNSPLHF TGTGCCAGCAGCCCAGGGGGCTTAATGAATTCACCCCTCCACTTT
TRBJ2-3 - 16 TRBV18 TRBD2 CASSPLGLASTDTQYF TGTGCCAGCTCACCACTGGGACTAGCGAGCACAGATACGCAGTATTTT
TRBJ1-5 few 12 TRBV12-3/TRBV12-4 TRBD1 CASSLAGQTQHF TGTGCCAGCAGTTTAGCGGGACAGACCCAGCATTTT
TRBJ2-3 - 18 TRBV28 TRBD1 CASSFLRQGTTSTDTQYF TGTGCCAGCAGTTTTTTAAGACAGGGGACCACTAGCACAGATACGCAGTATTTT
TRBJ1-1 once 15 TRBV19 TRBD1 CASSLYRDRNTEAFF TGTGCCAGTAGTCTATACCGGGACAGAAACACTGAAGCTTTCTTT
TRBJ1-2 - 17 TRBV24-1 - CATSGPNSRQGNYGYTF TGTGCCACCAGTGGCCCAAACTCTAGGCAGGGTAACTATGGCTACACCTTC
TRBJ1-5 - 18 TRBV21-1 - CASSHILAAGRSNQPQHF TGTGCCAGCAGCCACATTTTGGCGGCAGGGCGATCGAATCAGCCCCAGCATTTT
TRBJ1-2 - 13 TRBV3-1/TRBV3-2 - CASSRGAGYGYTF TGTGCCAGCAGCCGCGGAGCGGGCTATGGCTACACCTTC
TRBJ2-5 - 13 TRBV11-2 TRBD1 CASSPDRGETQYF TGTGCCAGCAGCCCTGACAGGGGTGAGACCCAGTACTTC
TRBJ2-7 - 14 TRBV28 TRBD1 CASSYNLPTGRQYF TGTGCCAGCAGTTACAACCTACCGACAGGGCGGCAGTACTTC
TRBJ2-2 - 13 TRBV6-5 - CASRPENTGELFF TGTGCCAGCCGTCCAGAGAACACCGGGGAGCTGTTTTTT
TRBJ2-1 - 16 TRBV12-5 TRBD2 CASGASLAGVYNEQFF TGTGCTAGTGGTGCCTCGCTAGCGGGCGTCTACAATGAGCAGTTCTTC
TRBJ1-5 - 15 TRBV19 - CASDTEGLPNQPQHF TGTGCCAGTGATACGGAGGGGTTACCCAATCAGCCCCAGCATTTT
TRBJ1-6 - 14 TRBV3-1/TRBV3-2 - CASSQAGEGSPLHF TGTGCCAGCAGCCAAGCGGGGGAAGGGTCACCCCTCCACTTT
TRBJ2-7 - 15 TRBV3-1/TRBV3-2 - CASSQDLVRGGEQYF TGTGCCAGCAGCCAAGATTTAGTAAGGGGAGGCGAGCAGTACTTC
TRBJ2-6 - 16 TRBV7-9 - CASSQQVLTGANVLTF TGTGCCAGCAGCCAGCAGGTACTTACTGGGGCCAACGTCCTGACTTTC
TRBJ1-4 - 17 TRBV24-1 - CATSDPLQVRIREKLFF TGTGCCACCAGTGACCCCTTACAGGTCAGGATAAGAGAAAAACTGTTTTTT
TRBJ2-2 few 15 TRBV5-1 TRBD1 CASSFPKTGAGELFF TGCGCCAGCAGCTTTCCAAAGACAGGGGCCGGGGAGCTGTTTTTT
TRBJ1-1 - 13 TRBV6-5 - CASRFKRDTEAFF TGTGCCAGCAGATTTAAGAGAGACACTGAAGCTTTCTTT
TRBJ1-2 - 13 TRBV10-2 - CASSESREWGYTF TGCGCCAGCAGTGAGTCACGCGAGTGGGGCTACACCTTC
TRBJ1-4 - 15 TRBV5-1 - CASSFRVGNNEKLFF TGCGCCAGCAGCTTCAGGGTCGGAAATAATGAAAAACTGTTTTTT
TRBJ1-4 once 15 TRBV27 TRBD1 CASSFRTGTNEKLFF TGTGCCAGCAGCTTCAGGACAGGGACTAATGAAAAACTGTTTTTT
TRBJ1-2 - 14 TRBV18 - CASSTTGQRYGYTF TGTGCCAGCTCGACCACTGGACAGAGATATGGCTACACCTTC
TRBJ2-7 - 14 TRBV5-1 - CASSSGTQGGEQYF TGCGCCAGCAGTTCCGGGACCCAGGGGGGCGAGCAGTACTTC
TRBJ2-1 once 17 TRBV27 TRBD2 CASSLYRIAGDNNEQFF TGTGCCAGCAGCTTATACCGTATAGCGGGAGATAACAATGAGCAGTTCTTC
TRBJ2-2 - 14 TRBV6-5 - CASTTTGATGELFF TGTGCCAGCACCACGACTGGCGCCACCGGGGAGCTGTTTTTT
TRBJ2-3 - 13 TRBV28 - CASSFSIPDTQYF TGTGCCAGCAGTTTTTCCATTCCAGATACGCAGTATTTT
TRBJ1-5 - 14 TRBV5-1 - CASSLKEFSQPQHF TGCGCCAGCAGCTTGAAGGAGTTTAGTCAGCCCCAGCATTTT
TRBJ2-1 once 16 TRBV4-1 TRBD2 CASSQGTSGSYNEQFF TGCGCCAGCAGCCAAGGGACTAGCGGCTCCTACAATGAGCAGTTCTTC
TRBJ2-1 - 14 TRBV6-5 - CASSLADSYNEQFF TGTGCCAGCAGTTTAGCGGACTCCTACAATGAGCAGTTCTTC
TRBJ2-2 - 17 TRBV9 TRBD1 CASSPLLGQGNTGELFF TGTGCCAGCAGCCCCCTCTTAGGACAGGGGAACACCGGGGAGCTGTTTTTT
TRBJ2-1 - 17 TRBV4-2 TRBD2 CASSQDLYQREGDEQFF TGTGCCAGCAGCCAAGATCTTTACCAGCGGGAGGGGGACGAGCAGTTCTTC
TRBJ2-1 few 14 TRBV9 - CASSVGTAYNEQFF TGTGCCAGCAGCGTAGGGACTGCTTACAATGAGCAGTTCTTC
TRBJ2-1 - 15 TRBV9 TRBD2 CASSVSGIRANEQFF TGTGCCAGCAGCGTGAGCGGGATCCGGGCTAATGAGCAGTTCTTC
TRBJ2-2 - 15 TRBV27 TRBD2 CASSLSGGAPGELFF TGTGCCAGCAGTCTTAGCGGGGGCGCCCCCGGGGAGCTGTTTTTT
TRBJ2-7 - 13 TRBV6-2/TRBV6-3 - CASSYSGAYEQYF TGTGCCAGCAGTTATAGCGGCGCCTACGAGCAGTACTTC
TRBJ2-1 - 14 TRBV9 - CASSELEGRDEQFF TGTGCCAGCAGCGAACTAGAAGGAAGGGATGAGCAGTTCTTC
TRBJ2-3 - 14 TRBV6-5 - CASIRGGGTDTQYF TGTGCCAGCATACGGGGTGGTGGCACAGATACGCAGTATTTT
TRBJ1-6 few 14 TRBV5-5 - CASSQRPADSPLHF TGTGCCAGCAGCCAGAGACCAGCGGATTCACCCCTCCACTTT
TRBJ1-2 - 14 TRBV30 - CAWSVNSFDYGYTF TGTGCCTGGAGTGTCAACAGTTTTGACTATGGCTACACCTTC
TRBJ1-5 - 16 TRBV2 TRBD1 CASSGADRYSNQPQHF TGTGCCAGCAGTGGGGCGGACAGGTATAGCAATCAGCCCCAGCATTTT
TRBJ2-7 - 15 TRBV6-2/TRBV6-3 TRBD2 CASSSSTSRFKALYF TGTGCCAGCAGTTCGTCGACTAGCCGATTCAAGGCCCTTTACTTC
TRBJ1-1 few 15 TRBV2 - CASTRDIGANTEAFF TGTGCCAGCACACGGGACATTGGGGCGAACACTGAAGCTTTCTTT
TRBJ2-3 - 16 TRBV19 TRBD2 CASSIGSGASTDTQYF TGTGCCAGTAGTATCGGGAGCGGGGCTAGCACAGATACGCAGTATTTT
TRBJ2-5 - 13 TRBV12-5 TRBD2 CASGASGEETQYF TGTGCTAGCGGGGCTAGCGGGGAAGAGACCCAGTACTTC
TRBJ2-3 once 13 TRBV6-2/TRBV6-3 - CASSYPGADTQYF TGTGCCAGCAGTTACCCCGGGGCAGATACGCAGTATTTT
TRBJ2-5 - 13 TRBV10-3 TRBD2 CAISERDYETQYF TGTGCCATCAGTGAAAGGGACTACGAGACCCAGTACTTC
TRBJ1-2 - 17 TRBV2 TRBD1 CASSESPEHRGYYGYTF TGTGCCAGCAGTGAAAGCCCGGAGCACAGGGGTTATTATGGCTACACCTTC
TRBJ2-1 - 16 TRBV18 TRBD1 CASSPPSPGQYNEQFF TGTGCCAGCTCACCACCCTCACCGGGACAGTACAATGAGCAGTTCTTC
TRBJ2-3 - 15 TRBV13 TRBD2 CASSSLAGVGDTQYF TGTGCCAGCAGCTCCTTAGCGGGAGTTGGAGATACGCAGTATTTT